Each of the 32 T cell receptor beta chains below was sequenced from the same sample in a study of blood T cell repertoires in COVID-19. Some clones are missing from TCRdb's copy, which holds only in-frame ones; the method was immunoSEQ multiplex PCR. This sample has some 170,000 clones, with around 82% found just once. Sequencing input: peripheral blood. The receptors stem from a man in his fifties or sixties with active or convalescent COVID-19.

The rearrangement joins TRBV5-6 to TRBJ2-7, with D perhaps TRBD2 (5 bases). V gave up 2 bases and J gave up 0 bases, with 12 bases separating them. Germline assignment: CDR1 SGHDT and CDR2 YYEEEE. This CDR3 is built from 15 residues. The CDR3 is CASSLPDTSSYEQYF. The CDR3 nucleotides are TGTGCCAGCAGCTTACCAGACACTAGCTCCTACGAGCAGTACTTC.

This clone showed up just once. The V and J genes are TRBV14 and TRBJ1-1; D might be TRBD1 (6 bases). Per germline, CDR1 SGHDN and CDR2 FVKESK. The V end lost 5 bases, the J end lost 5 bases, and 15 bases lay between the germline ends. The CDR3 extends over 14 amino acids. CDR3 nucleotide sequence: TGTGCCAGCAGCTCAACAGGGAGTTGGACTGAAGCTTTCTTT. This translates into CASSSTGSWTEAFF.

Only a few counts were recorded for this clone. The chain joins TRBV5-1 to TRBJ1-2, with a possible D match to TRBD1 (6 bases). Trimming left V 2 bases short and J 10 bases short, with 15 bases between. Germline loops: CDR1 SGHRS, CDR2 YFSETQ. The CDR3 has 13 residues. CDR3 coding DNA: TGCGCCAGCAGCTTCGGCGGGGGGCAAGTCTACACCTTC. It codes for CASSFGGGQVYTF.

This chain joins TRBV6-5 and TRBJ2-7; 8 bases fit TRBD2. The germline V gene encodes CDR1 MNHEY and CDR2 SVGAGI. CDR3 size: 15 residues. Trimming cost V 4 bases and J 6 bases; bases outside gene matches: 11. This CDR3 is CASSSGRGGGSEQYF. CDR3 nucleotides: TGTGCCAGCAGTTCGGGTCGTGGCGGGGGGAGCGAGCAGTACTTC.

The chain carries TRBV7-9 and TRBJ2-7, with D possibly TRBD2 on 6 matching bases. The CDR3 length is 15 residues. The germline V gene encodes CDR1 SEHNR and CDR2 FQNEAQ (reference sequence). The V and J ends lost 3 bases and 2 bases respectively, with 14 bases between them. Here the CDR3 DNA reads TGTGCCAGCAGCTTGTCCGGGACTGAAGCCTACGAGCAGTACTTC. This gives the protein CASSLSGTEAYEQYF.

The chain employs TRBV24-1 and TRBJ2-3; the match to TRBD2 covers 10 bases. The CDR3 totals 15 residues. V shed 2 bases and J 6 bases; nucleotides not matched to a gene: 4. CDR1 KGHDR and CDR2 SFDVKD come from the germline V gene. CDR3 nucleotides: TGTGCCACCAGTGATTGGAGCGGGGGGGCCGATACGCAGTATTTT. Translation gives CATSDWSGGADTQYF.

V is TRBV5-6 and J is TRBJ1-2; D might be TRBD1 (5 bases). Germline values: CDR1 SGHDT, CDR2 YYEEEE. Trimming pared 3 bases from V and 6 bases from J, leaving 12 bases between. The CDR3 is made up of 13 amino acids. The CDR3 DNA is TGTGCCAGCAGCTGGGGATCAGGGAATGGCTACACCTTC. This codes for CASSWGSGNGYTF.

The chain couples TRBV6-5 to TRBJ1-4; D perhaps matches TRBD1 (6 bases). Germline CDR1 and CDR2: MNHEY and SVGAGI. The CDR3 contains 13 residues. Trimming took off 7 bases at V and 8 bases at J, with 14 bases between the two ends. CDR3 loop: CASNSGGREKLFF. The CDR3 nucleotides are TGTGCCAGCAATTCGGGGGGCCGGGAAAAACTGTTTTTT.

The chain combines TRBV6-5 with TRBJ1-4; 10 bases map to TRBD1. After removal of 2 bases from V and 3 bases from J, the junction contained 0 bases not matched to a gene. This CDR3 is built from 15 residues. In germline, CDR1 is MNHEY, CDR2 SVGAGI. The CDR3 coding sequence is TGTGCCAGCAGTTACGGACAGGGGGCTAATGAAAAACTGTTTTTT. Its protein is CASSYGQGANEKLFF.

This clone came up once. The chain is built from TRBV5-1 and TRBJ1-6; possibly TRBD1 for D (5 bases). V dropped 0 bases and J dropped 6 bases, with 13 bases sitting between them. Germline CDR1 is SGHRS and CDR2 is YFSETQ. This CDR3 is built from 16 residues. DNA for the CDR3: TGCGCCAGCAGCTTGGCCGGGGGGTACGGTAATTCACCCCTCCACTTT. This sequence encodes CASSLAGGYGNSPLHF.

This clone was counted a single time. The chain combines TRBV5-5 with TRBJ2-1, with TRBD2 identical over 12 bases. J was trimmed by 6 bases and V by 1 base; bases with no gene match: 2. The CDR3 covers 15 residues. Germline CDR1 and CDR2: SGHKS and YYEKEE (reference sequence). CDR3 nucleotide sequence: TGTGCCAGCAGCTTGCAGACTAGCGGGAGCAATGAGCAGTTCTTC. It yields the protein CASSLQTSGSNEQFF.

The chain uses TRBV9 and TRBJ1-2; D possibly corresponds to TRBD1 (5 bases). The CDR3 contains 13 residues. In germline, CDR1 is SGDLS, CDR2 YYNGEE. V lost 0 bases and J lost 8, with 11 bases in between. Here the CDR3 DNA reads TGTGCCAGCAGCGTAGGACAGATCGGCGGCTACACCTTC. It translates to CASSVGQIGGYTF.

The chain has TRBV9 and TRBJ1-6; D is possibly TRBD1 (5 bases). This CDR3 contains 17 residues. V was pared by 1 base and J by 4 bases, with 15 bases between. Germline assignment: CDR1 SGDLS and CDR2 YYNGEE. The CDR3 nucleotides read TGTGCCAGCAGCGTATCCGTGGGGGGACCGTATAATTCACCCCTCCACTTT. It translates to CASSVSVGGPYNSPLHF.

The chain carries TRBV6-5 and TRBJ2-1, with 11 bases lining up with TRBD1. V lost 4 bases and J lost 8; bases outside the gene matches: 7. From germline, CDR1 is MNHEY and CDR2 SVGAGI. CDR3 length equals 15 residues. Written as DNA, the CDR3 is TGTGCCAGCAGTTCCCGGGACAGGGGGATCGATGAGCAGTTCTTC. Its translation is CASSSRDRGIDEQFF.

The table lists this clone with a count of one. The chain is built from TRBV5-4 and TRBJ2-5, with TRBD2 identical over 8 bases. V was pared by 1 base and J by 2 bases, with 13 bases of the junction left unmatched. The germline V gene encodes CDR1 SGHNT and CDR2 YYREEE (reference sequence). The CDR3 has 18 amino acids. For the CDR3, the DNA is TGTGCCAGCAGCTTGTTTTATGTCGGGGGGGGACCTCAAGAGACCCAGTACTTC. Its protein is CASSLFYVGGGPQETQYF.

The chain employs TRBV7-3 and TRBJ2-1; tentatively, D is TRBD2 (6 bases). This CDR3 comprises 15 residues. The V end was cut by 2 bases, the J end by 3 bases, with 11 bases between. The germline V gene encodes CDR1 SGHTA and CDR2 FQGTGA. The CDR3 sequence: CASSLGPGDYNEQFF. CDR3 nucleotides: TGTGCCAGCAGCTTAGGGCCGGGGGACTACAATGAGCAGTTCTTC. The full variable domain, with the rest looked up from reference TRBV7-3 and TRBJ2-1, is GAGVSQTPSNKVTEKGKYVELRCDPISGHTALYWYRQSLGQGPEFLIYFQGTGAADDSGLPNDRFFAVRPEGSVSTLKIQRTERGDSAVYLCASSLGPGDYNEQFFGPGTRLTVL.

The V call is TRBV19, the J call TRBJ2-7, with 9 bases matching TRBD1. This CDR3 has 15 residues. Germline-derived CDR1 and CDR2 are LNHDA and SQIVND (reference sequence). V gave up 9 bases and J gave up 2 bases; unmatched junction bases: 11. DNA of the CDR3: TGTGCCAGCATGGGTCAAACAGGGGGCCCCTACGAGCAGTACTTC. Protein sequence: CASMGQTGGPYEQYF.

The chain is built from TRBV19 and TRBJ2-2, with a weak D call TRBD1 (7 bases). Germline V gene sequence: CDR1 LNHDA, CDR2 SQIVND (reference sequence). Trimming shortened V by 6 bases and J by 5 bases, and 10 bases separated the two germline ends. The CDR3 loop spans 13 amino acids. Written as DNA, the CDR3 is TGTGCCAGTAGCCAGGGGGGAACCGGGGAGCTGTTTTTT. This sequence encodes CASSQGGTGELFF.

Many counts were recorded for this clone. The rearrangement links TRBV3-1 (or the pseudogene TRBV3-2) to TRBJ1-4; 10 nucleotides line up with TRBD1. Germline CDR1 reads LGHDT; CDR2 reads YNNKEL (reference sequence). The CDR3 is made up of 15 amino acids. Trimming removed 4 bases from V and 3 bases from J; junction bases left unmatched: 2. CDR3 loop: CASSPGQGANEKLFF. CDR3 nucleotides: TGTGCCAGCAGCCCCGGACAGGGGGCTAATGAAAAACTGTTTTTT.

The rearrangement uses TRBV4-2 and TRBJ2-3, with D perhaps TRBD1 (5 bases). Per the germline V gene, CDR1 is LGHNA and CDR2 is YNFKEQ. Trimming left V 1 base short and J 0 bases short, with 11 bases between. The CDR3 loop spans 16 amino acids. The CDR3 DNA follows: TGTGCCAGCAGCCAAGCCACAGGTTCTAGCACAGATACGCAGTATTTT. Its protein product is CASSQATGSSTDTQYF.

CDR3 sequence reads: CASSGVGAMNTEAFF. In DNA, the CDR3 is TGTGCCAGCAGCGGCGTGGGGGCCATGAACACTGAAGCTTTCTTT. The rearrangement joins TRBV7-2 to TRBJ1-1, with a weak D call TRBD1 (6 bases). The CDR3 extends over 15 amino acids. Trimming took off 5 bases at V and 0 bases at J, with 13 bases between the two ends. From germline, CDR1 is SGHTA and CDR2 FQGNSA.

The V gene is TRBV5-1, the J gene TRBJ2-7; D possibly corresponds to TRBD1 (6 bases). The CDR3 loop spans 14 amino acids. The V and J ends lost 1 base and 5 bases respectively, with 13 bases between them. Germline values: CDR1 SGHRS, CDR2 YFSETQ. CDR3 in amino acids: CASSLREGVDEQYF. The CDR3 DNA reads as TGCGCCAGCAGCTTGCGAGAGGGGGTGGACGAGCAGTACTTC.

V is TRBV6-6 and J is TRBJ2-7; D might be TRBD1 (5 bases). Trimming shortened V by 5 bases and J by 2 bases, and 13 bases separated the two germline ends. CDR1 is MNHNY and CDR2 is SVGAGI in the germline V gene (reference sequence). The CDR3 loop spans 14 amino acids. The CDR3 sequence: CASSLPQGTYEQYF. As DNA, the CDR3 is TGTGCCAGCAGTCTCCCCCAGGGCACCTACGAGCAGTACTTC.

V gene TRBV7-8 combines with J gene TRBJ1-3; D may be TRBD1 (6 bases). This CDR3 region has 14 residues. V lost 3 bases to trimming and J lost 8 bases, with 14 bases between them. CDR1 and CDR2 from the germline V gene are SGHVS and FQNEAQ. CDR3 sequence: CASSFGAGAHTIYF. The CDR3 DNA sequence: TGTGCCAGCAGCTTCGGTGCAGGGGCACACACCATATATTTT.

The gene calls are TRBV19 and TRBJ1-2; possibly TRBD1 for D (6 bases). Trimming removed 5 bases at V and 2 bases at J, with 12 bases between. Germline-derived CDR1 and CDR2 are LNHDA and SQIVND (reference sequence). The CDR3 contains 14 residues. The DNA for the CDR3 is TGTGCCAGTAGTCCTGGACAGAAGAACTATGGCTACACCTTC. Translating gives CASSPGQKNYGYTF.

The chain has TRBV28 and TRBJ1-1; D is perhaps TRBD1 (5 bases). Looked up from germline, CDR1 is MDHEN and CDR2 is SYDVKM. This CDR3 is 14 amino acids long. V was clipped by 5 bases and J by 0 bases, with 10 bases between them. In DNA, the CDR3 is TGTGCCAGCAGTCCGGCGACAGTGAACACTGAAGCTTTCTTT. Its protein is CASSPATVNTEAFF.

This clone showed up just a few times. The V and J genes are TRBV7-2 and TRBJ2-2, with D possibly TRBD1 on 6 matching bases. The germline V gene encodes CDR1 SGHTA and CDR2 FQGNSA. The CDR3 contains 15 residues. With 3 bases removed from V and 0 bases from J, the gap between germline ends came to 8 bases. The CDR3 DNA is TGTGCCAGCAGCTTGGGGACATCGAACACCGGGGAGCTGTTTTTT. Amino acids: CASSLGTSNTGELFF.

The rearrangement links TRBV5-1 to TRBJ2-5; the match to TRBD2 covers 16 bases. CDR1 is SGHRS, CDR2 YFSETQ, per germline. V shed 4 bases and J 3 bases; nucleotides not matched to a gene: 6. CDR3 length: 17 residues. In nucleotides, the CDR3 is TGCGCCAGCAGCCGGGGACTAGCGGGAGGGTCGGAAGAGACCCAGTACTTC. Translated, it gives CASSRGLAGGSEETQYF.

This rearrangement joins TRBV11-2 to TRBJ2-3, with 10 bases that match TRBD2. Unmatched junction bases numbered 4, after V lost 3 bases and J lost 4 bases. Germline loops: CDR1 SGHAT, CDR2 FQNNGV. The CDR3 spans 15 residues. The CDR3 coding sequence is TGTGCCAGCAGCTTGAGCGGGAGGGCCGCAGATACGCAGTATTTT. It specifies CASSLSGRAADTQYF.

This chain uses TRBV24-1 with TRBJ2-1; 12 bases map to TRBD2. Germline V gives CDR1 KGHDR, CDR2 SFDVKD. Trimming cost V 12 bases and J 7 bases; bases outside gene matches: 6. The CDR3 spans 13 residues. The CDR3 region has the DNA TGTGCCGCTAGCGGGGGGGCGTGGAATGAGCAGTTCTTC. Translation: CAASGGAWNEQFF.

This sequence joins TRBV29-1 and TRBJ2-1, with TRBD2 as a possible D gene (6 bases). The germline V gene has CDR1 SQVTM and CDR2 ANQGSEA. The CDR3 covers 13 residues. Trimming took 5 bases from V and 6 from J, leaving 14 bases between them. In nucleotides, the CDR3 is TGCAGCGTTCATCGACTAGGATCCAATGAGCAGTTCTTC. Translation: CSVHRLGSNEQFF.

The chain couples TRBV3-1 (or the pseudogene TRBV3-2) to TRBJ1-4; no reliable D call. V lost 4 bases to trimming and J lost 2 bases, with 14 bases between them. Germline values: CDR1 LGHDT, CDR2 YNNKEL (reference sequence). The CDR3 has 16 residues. CDR3 DNA sequence: TGTGCCAGCAGCCCCGGCCCCGGAGGTACTAATGAAAAACTGTTTTTT. Amino acid sequence: CASSPGPGGTNEKLFF.